The 25 T cell receptor beta chains in this list originate from one sample, sequenced in a study of OX40 agonist ivuxolimab in advanced cancers. The protocol was immunoSEQ multiplex PCR, while the TCRdb copy is restricted to in-frame clones and leaves out a portion. The sample lists around 30,000 clones; roughly 80% were seen once. This sample comprised CD4+ or CD8+ T cells sorted from blood, obtained in a trial of the OX40 agonist ivuxolimab. These receptors were collected from an adult with an advanced solid tumor such as melanoma, head and neck, liver or kidney cancer.

The chain links TRBV28 to TRBJ2-7, with D tentatively TRBD2 (5 bases). V lost 4 bases to trimming and J lost 2 bases, with 12 bases between them. Germline CDR1 is MDHEN and CDR2 is SYDVKM. CDR3 length equals 14 residues. In DNA form, the CDR3 reads TGTGCCAGCAGTTCCCCGGACGGGACCTACGAGCAGTACTTC. Protein: CASSSPDGTYEQYF. The complete variable domain, with remaining parts taken from reference TRBV28 and TRBJ2-7, reads DVKVTQSSRYLVKRTGEKVFLECVQDMDHENMFWYRQDPGLGLRLIYFSYDVKMKEKGDIPEGYSVSREKKERFSLILESASTNQTSMYLCASSSPDGTYEQYFGPGTRLTVT.

The rearrangement joins TRBV6-1 to TRBJ2-3; D is uncertain. This CDR3 contains 11 residues. The germline V gene encodes CDR1 MNHNS and CDR2 SASEGT. Deletions cut 6 bases from V and 6 bases from J, with 7 bases between. The DNA for the CDR3 is TGTGCCAGCAGAGCCACTGATACGCAGTATTTT. Protein product: CASRATDTQYF.

In this sample, this clone turned up a few times. This chain uses TRBV30 with TRBJ2-3; D gene uncertain. CDR1 and CDR2 from the germline V gene are GTSNPN and SVGIG (reference sequence). The CDR3 has 12 amino acids. Trimming stripped 0 bases from V and 2 bases from J, with 3 bases between. The CDR3 region has the DNA TGTGCCTGGAGTGTACTCACAGATACGCAGTATTTT. It specifies CAWSVLTDTQYF.

The V gene is TRBV5-1, the J gene TRBJ2-7; the D is unclear. Germline loops: CDR1 SGHRS, CDR2 YFSETQ. The CDR3 sequence is 14 residues long. V shed 0 bases and J shed 3 bases, with 10 bases lying between them. The CDR3 protein is CASSLEYPLYEQYF. CDR3 nucleotides: TGCGCCAGCAGCTTGGAGTACCCGCTCTACGAGCAGTACTTC.

The V gene is TRBV25-1, the J gene TRBJ2-7; maybe TRBD2 (5 bases). Germline CDR1 reads MGHDK; CDR2 reads SYGVNS. Trimming cost V 3 bases and J 0 bases, with 15 bases left between them. The CDR3 runs 16 residues. The CDR3: CASSDESGALSYEQYF. Here the CDR3 DNA reads TGTGCCAGCAGTGACGAGAGCGGAGCCCTCTCCTACGAGCAGTACTTC.

The V call is TRBV13, the J call TRBJ2-7; 11 bases agree with TRBD1. V lost 6 bases, J lost 0 bases, and 10 bases stayed unmatched. Germline CDR1 reads PRHDT; CDR2 reads FYEKMQ (reference sequence). The CDR3 length is 17 residues. The CDR3 DNA reads TGTGCCAGCAGTACCTCCGTGGACAGGGGGCGCTCCTACGAGCAGTACTTC. As protein: CASSTSVDRGRSYEQYF.

The CDR3: CASSLAAASGTDTQYF. DNA of the CDR3: TGTGCCAGCAGCTTAGCAGCAGCTTCGGGCACAGATACGCAGTATTTT. This sequence joins TRBV7-2 and TRBJ2-3; D not resolved. This CDR3 is 16 amino acids long. V was pared by 0 bases and J by 1 base, with 11 bases between. CDR1 is SGHTA, CDR2 FQGNSA, per germline.

The chain employs TRBV21-1 and TRBJ2-4; TRBD1 is the table's D call, not checked against the DNA. TRBV21-1 is reported as a pseudogene. This CDR3 is 17 amino acids long. The CDR3 nucleotides read TGTGCCAGCAGCAAAGGCCCCAGGGGGCGAGATAAAAACATTCAGTACTTC. Translation: CASSKGPRGRDKNIQYF.

The chain employs TRBV28 and TRBJ1-3, with 7 nucleotides matching TRBD1. The CDR3 extends over 14 amino acids. Per the germline V gene, CDR1 is MDHEN and CDR2 is SYDVKM. J was trimmed by 3 bases and V by 4 bases; bases with no gene match: 3. CDR3: CASSSTGSGNTIYF. The DNA of the CDR3 is TGTGCCAGCAGTTCGACAGGGAGTGGAAACACCATATATTTT. The full variable domain, in which reference TRBV28 and TRBJ1-3 provide the parts outside the CDR3, is DVKVTQSSRYLVKRTGEKVFLECVQDMDHENMFWYRQDPGLGLRLIYFSYDVKMKEKGDIPEGYSVSREKKERFSLILESASTNQTSMYLCASSSTGSGNTIYFGEGSWLTVV.

The gene calls are TRBV2 and TRBJ1-2; D is uncertain. Germline V CDR1 and CDR2: SNHLY, FYNNEI. The length of the CDR3 is 13 residues. The V end was cut by 3 bases, the J end by 4 bases, with 9 bases between. CDR3 sequence: CASSEDAGYGYTF. CDR3 nucleotides: TGTGCCAGCAGTGAGGACGCCGGCTATGGCTACACCTTC.

The chain is built from TRBV7-2 and TRBJ1-4; 8 bases align to TRBD1. J gave up 8 bases and V 5 bases, and 7 bases lay outside the gene matches. The germline gives CDR1 SGHTA, CDR2 FQGNSA. The CDR3 has 14 amino acids. The CDR3 here is CASSAGQDREKLFF. The CDR3 coding sequence is TGTGCCAGCAGCGCGGGACAGGACCGCGAAAAACTGTTTTTT.

This chain connects TRBV21-1 to TRBJ2-3; the table's D call of TRBD2 was not tested on the DNA. TRBV21-1 is listed as a pseudogene. The CDR3 spans 16 residues. CDR3 region: CASSKREVGPTDTQYF. CDR3 sequence (DNA): TGTGCCAGCAGCAAAAGGGAGGTAGGACCCACAGATACGCAGTATTTT.

This clone showed up just a few times. The rearrangement uses TRBV6-5 and TRBJ2-7; D is uncertain. There are 14 residues in the CDR3. The ends were cut back, 0 bases at V and 6 bases at J, with 12 bases in the middle. Germline CDR1 reads MNHEY; CDR2 reads SVGAGI. The CDR3 DNA sequence: TGTGCCAGCAGTTACTCAGCTTTCGGGCCCGAGCAGTACTTC. This gives the protein CASSYSAFGPEQYF.

CDR3 residues: CAISAGRTYEQYF. The DNA of the CDR3 is TGTGCCATCTCCGCCGGGCGGACTTACGAGCAGTACTTC. The V gene is TRBV10-3, the J gene TRBJ2-7; D may be TRBD2 (5 bases). Germline V CDR1 and CDR2: ENHRY, SYGVKD. Trimming took 8 bases from V and 4 from J, leaving 15 bases between them. The CDR3 sequence is 13 residues long.

The CDR3 loop is CATSRDRGTGVETQYF. CDR3 DNA: TGTGCCACCAGCAGAGATCGGGGGACAGGGGTAGAGACCCAGTACTTC. The chain employs TRBV15 and TRBJ2-5; 10 bases map to TRBD1. Looked up from germline, CDR1 is LNHNV and CDR2 is YYDKDF (reference sequence). The CDR3 consists of 16 residues. V shed 0 bases, J shed 4 bases, and the junction held 5 bases outside the gene matches.

J is TRBJ2-3 and V is TRBV7-9; TRBD2 matches at 9 bases. The CDR3 has 16 residues. Germline V CDR1 and CDR2: SEHNR, FQNEAQ (reference sequence). The V segment lost 4 bases and the J segment 1 base; nucleotides outside the gene matches: 6. The CDR3 DNA sequence: TGTGCCAGCAGCTCCCAAGCGGGGGGCGGCACAGATACGCAGTATTTT. It translates to CASSSQAGGGTDTQYF.

The J gene is TRBJ2-2, the V gene TRBV4-1, with 9 bases that match TRBD1. This CDR3 has 15 amino acids. V lost 4 bases and J lost 6; bases outside the gene matches: 6. The V gene's germline CDR1 is MGHRA and CDR2 YSYEKL. The CDR3 protein is CASSPGQGGAGELFF. The CDR3 DNA reads as TGCGCCAGCAGCCCGGGACAGGGTGGGGCCGGGGAGCTGTTTTTT.

This sequence joins TRBV27 and TRBJ2-3; 10 nucleotides align to TRBD2. From germline, CDR1 is MNHEY and CDR2 SMNVEV (reference sequence). The CDR3 runs to 16 residues. Trimming at V came to 5 bases and at J to 1 base, leaving 6 bases not matched to a gene. The CDR3 loop is CASSDAGTSGTDTQYF. CDR3 sequence (DNA): TGTGCCAGCAGTGACGCCGGGACTAGCGGCACAGATACGCAGTATTTT.

This clone appeared a few times. This chain connects TRBV7-3 to TRBJ1-6; no reliable D call. This CDR3 contains 15 residues. V was cut by 0 bases and J by 5 bases, with 8 bases left in between. The germline CDR1 and CDR2 sequences are SGHTA and FQGTGA. The CDR3 loop is CASSLTGQNNSPLHF. The CDR3 coding sequence is TGTGCCAGCAGCTTAACAGGCCAGAATAATTCACCCCTCCACTTT.

The table lists this clone with a count of one. The chain recombines TRBV5-8 with TRBJ2-2, with D possibly being TRBD1 or TRBD2 (5 bases each). The CDR3 has 15 amino acids. In germline, CDR1 is SGHTS, CDR2 YDEGEE. Trimming removed 4 bases from V and 1 base from J, with 11 bases in between. The DNA of the CDR3 is TGTGCCAGCAGCCCCGGGACGGTGAACACCGGGGAGCTGTTTTTT. It is translated as CASSPGTVNTGELFF.

The rearrangement joins TRBV6-1 to TRBJ1-2, with TRBD1 as a possible D gene (6 bases). CDR1 is MNHNS and CDR2 is SASEGT in the germline V gene. This CDR3 comprises 14 residues. Trimming left V 5 bases short and J 3 bases short, with 13 bases between. Here the CDR3 DNA reads TGTGCCAGCAGTAAAAACAGGGCGGACTATGGCTACACCTTC. Residues: CASSKNRADYGYTF.

The chain links TRBV13 to TRBJ2-1, with D perhaps TRBD1 (6 bases). CDR3 length equals 16 residues. Trimming stripped 5 bases from V and 5 bases from J, with 19 bases between. The germline V gene has CDR1 PRHDT and CDR2 FYEKMQ (reference sequence). CDR3 residues: CASSQPPGHGHNEQFF. The CDR3 nucleotides are TGTGCCAGCAGCCAGCCCCCGGGACACGGTCACAATGAGCAGTTCTTC.

The chain joins TRBV18 to TRBJ1-1, with D unclear. The CDR3 sequence is 13 residues long. Germline V gene lookup returns CDR1 KGHSH and CDR2 LQKENI. Trimming cost V 3 bases and J 10 bases, with 15 bases left between them. The CDR3 loop reads CASSPAGKTPAFF. CDR3 nucleotides: TGTGCCAGCTCACCGGCGGGCAAAACCCCAGCTTTCTTT.

This clone has more than one count but fewer than ten. This chain links TRBV18 with TRBJ1-6; 9 positions match TRBD1. V was pared by 4 bases and J by 10 bases, with 5 bases of the junction left unmatched. CDR3 size: 14 residues. Germline CDR1 and CDR2: KGHSH and LQKENI. In DNA form, the CDR3 reads TGTGCCAGCTCACAACAGGGGGCTGAGTCACCCCTCCACTTT. Protein sequence: CASSQQGAESPLHF.

This chain connects TRBV6-5 to TRBJ2-7, with TRBD1 as a possible D gene (6 bases). The CDR3 extends over 11 amino acids. Per the germline V gene, CDR1 is MNHEY and CDR2 is SVGAGI. V lost 7 bases, J lost 3 bases, and 7 bases lay in between. CDR3 coding DNA: TGTGCCAGCAAACAGGGCTACGAGCAGTACTTC. This encodes CASKQGYEQYF.